The subject of this entry is one T cell receptor (beta chain). What it recognizes is unknown. One end of the junction is discordant with germline, which a read error may explain. TCR beta libraries were built with iRepertoire HTBI primers and Arm-PCR of CDR3 regions. In the authors' methods: Overall, samples carried more than 55 TRBV and about 15 TRBJ segments. TCRdb analysed the multiplex PCR reads with MiXCR anew, one entry per CDR3 protein. It is TCRdb's table, rather than the study itself, that gives the V and J calls and clone size. The sample holds roughly 430,000 distinct CDR3 sequences, 21% seen once. This entry belongs to a study of regulatory T cells in long-lasting Graves disease. Study-level points and caveats: With persistent disease, TRBV28, TRBJ1-2 and TRBJ2-5 were the favored segments. Sample size, which was small, may have reduced accuracy.

As for time point: persistent/refractory GD, antithyroid drugs over 5 years with positive TRAb. RNA isolated from PBMCs was used to make the TCR library. This CDR3 comprises 15 residues. Germline V gene lookup returns CDR1 SEHNR and CDR2 FQNEAQ (reference sequence). The material was peripheral blood mononuclear cells (PBMCs), obtained when the disease was refractory, from a patient treated with antithyroid drugs. The clonotype comes from a female donor with Graves disease. The gene calls are TRBV7-9 and TRBJ1-2; 8 bases map to TRBD1. CDR3 nucleotides: TGTGTCAGCAGCTTCCCCGGGACAGGAAACTATGGCTACACCTTC. Translated, it gives CVSSFPGTGNYGYTF.